These 5 T cell receptor beta chains were sequenced from one sample in a study of T-cell reconstitution after alpha-beta-depleted transplantation in children. The TCRbeta library was prepared with unique molecular identifiers. One entry per CDR3 protein, called by TCRdb with MiXCR from the PCR reads. The sample carries about 460,000 distinct CDR3 sequences, approximately 10% recorded once. Sequencing was performed on PBMCs, taken before TCRalphabeta/CD19-depleted stem cell transplant. The receptors were sampled from a child under 10 years old with inherited bone marrow failure, due to receive a stem cell transplant.

This clonotype was counted at least ten times. The chain joins TRBV5-1 to TRBJ1-2; TRBD1 matches at 7 bases. After removal of 0 bases from V and 4 bases from J, the junction contained 6 bases not matched to a gene. Germline values: CDR1 SGHRS, CDR2 YFSETQ. CDR3 length: 15 amino acids. The CDR3 loop is CASSLVEGAIYGYTF. The CDR3 nucleotides read TGCGCCAGCAGCTTGGTGGAGGGGGCTATCTATGGCTACACCTTC.

This clonotype was seen at least ten times. The chain couples TRBV4-3 to TRBJ1-3; D unclear. Germline CDR1 reads LGHNA; CDR2 reads YSLEER. Deletions cut 4 bases from V and 2 bases from J, with 9 bases between. The CDR3 spans 14 residues. CDR3 sequence reads: CASSLAIPGNTIYF. CDR3 nucleotides: TGCGCCAGCAGCCTCGCTATACCTGGAAACACCATATATTTT.

This sequence joins TRBV29-1 and TRBJ2-3; D remains ambiguous. CDR3 length equals 11 residues. The germline CDR1 and CDR2 sequences are SQVTM and ANQGSEA. V was pared by 7 bases and J by 3 bases, with 8 bases between. CDR3 bases: TGCAGCGCTGGGCGGACAGATACGCAGTATTTT. The encoded protein is CSAGRTDTQYF.

This clonotype was seen at least ten times. This rearrangement joins TRBV9 to TRBJ2-1; TRBD2 agrees at 10 bases. This CDR3 contains 15 residues. CDR1 is SGDLS, CDR2 YYNGEE, per germline. J was trimmed by 4 bases and V by 4 bases; bases with no gene match: 5. CDR3 region: CASSSGTSEYNEQFF. The CDR3 DNA is TGTGCCAGCAGCTCCGGGACTAGCGAATACAATGAGCAGTTCTTC.

This clonotype has a count of ten or more. The chain uses TRBV30 and TRBJ2-5; tentatively, D is TRBD1 (6 bases). CDR1 GTSNPN and CDR2 SVGIG come from the germline V gene (reference sequence). This CDR3 is 14 amino acids long. V was clipped by 3 bases and J by 7 bases, with 18 bases between them. The CDR3 spells CAWSLYREEWTQYF. Here the CDR3 DNA reads TGTGCCTGGAGCCTCTACAGGGAAGAATGGACCCAGTACTTC.